The T cell receptor (beta chain) described here comes from a study of cytomegalovirus exposure and HLA in healthy donors. The PCR used 60 Vbeta and 13 Jbeta primers. The assay was immunoSEQ multiplex PCR, and TCRdb's table has in-frame clones only and misses some. Here the sample spans about 110,000 clones, around 73% being singletons. Broader study findings: Differences between HLA loci emerged in a later analysis of TCR association rates, with DRB1 most and HLA-C fewest.

For this clone: Its antigen is unidentified.

The TCR originated in a woman aged 40 to 55 in good health and CMV-seropositive. The sample taken for sequencing was PBMCs.

This CDR3 is CASSIGPYGYTF. CDR3 DNA sequence: TGTGCCAGCAGCATAGGGCCGTATGGCTACACCTTC. The rearrangement links TRBV7-9 to TRBJ1-2; the D is unclear. The germline gives CDR1 SEHNR, CDR2 FQNEAQ (reference sequence). V was cut by 5 bases and J by 5 bases, with 9 bases left in between. This CDR3 is built from 12 residues.